The 27 T cell receptor beta chains given below trace back to one sample, sequenced in a study of long-term antiretroviral therapy in people with HIV (dated by TCRdb to 2022 to 2024). The immunoSEQ hsTCRB v3.0 assay was used at survey level resolution to sequence the TRB variable region. TCRdb took this table from immuneACCESS and kept in-frame rearrangements with V and J called. Such tables lack part of the clones; where checked against another copy, unresolved V genes explain under half of the gap, and the rest is unexplained. The sample data list some 20,000 clones, and just under 80% of these were observed just once. The ten top clones hold almost 8% of the sample. This specimen was unsorted PBMCs, taken at the start of antiretroviral therapy, before treatment. These receptors all stem from a woman aged 40 to 50 with HIV.

The chain carries TRBV6-6 and TRBJ2-3, with 10 bases aligning to TRBD2. Trimming cost V 6 bases and J 5 bases; bases outside gene matches: 8. There are 15 residues in the CDR3. The germline CDR1 and CDR2 sequences are MNHNY and SVGAGI (reference sequence). CDR3 nucleotides: TGTGCCAGCAGGATACTAGCGGGGTCAAGAGATACGCAGTATTTT. Amino acid sequence: CASRILAGSRDTQYF.

The chain joins TRBV2 to TRBJ2-1; D gene unclear. This CDR3 is 12 amino acids long. V was pared by 8 bases and J by 3 bases, with 8 bases between. Germline V gene lookup returns CDR1 SNHLY and CDR2 FYNNEI. CDR3 DNA sequence: TGTGCCAGCCGGTGGGACTACAATGAGCAGTTCTTC. Translation gives CASRWDYNEQFF.

The chain is built from TRBV5-8 and TRBJ2-3, with 10 bases fitting TRBD2. After removal of 2 bases from V and 1 base from J, the junction contained 4 bases not matched to a gene. Germline values: CDR1 SGHTS, CDR2 YDEGEE. The CDR3 has 16 amino acids. The CDR3 protein is CASSFPGTSGTDTQYF. In nucleotides, the CDR3 is TGTGCCAGCAGCTTCCCCGGGACTAGCGGCACAGATACGCAGTATTTT.

This chain links TRBV28 with TRBJ1-2; D perhaps matches TRBD1 (6 bases). The CDR3 extends over 13 amino acids. V was shortened by 5 bases and J by 4 bases, with 11 bases between the two germline ends. Per germline, CDR1 MDHEN and CDR2 SYDVKM. As DNA, the CDR3 is TGTGCCAGCAGTCAAAGGGACACCTATGGCTACACCTTC. Its protein product is CASSQRDTYGYTF.

This chain joins TRBV10-3 and TRBJ1-1; possibly TRBD1 for D (5 bases). This CDR3 is built from 16 residues. Looked up from germline, CDR1 is ENHRY and CDR2 is SYGVKD. Trimming took off 3 bases at V and 4 bases at J, with 18 bases between the two ends. CDR3 DNA sequence: TGTGCCATCAGTGATGTTATCGGGGTCGGGGCCACTGAAGCTTTCTTT. It encodes CAISDVIGVGATEAFF.

This chain joins TRBV6-5 and TRBJ1-6; D call uncertain. Germline assignment: CDR1 MNHEY and CDR2 SVGAGI. The CDR3 runs 15 residues. V was shortened by 6 bases and J by 5 bases, with 14 bases between the two germline ends. In DNA, the CDR3 is TGTGCCAGCAGCCTTGACATGGCCCATAATTCACCCCTCCACTTT. Its protein is CASSLDMAHNSPLHF.

This sequence joins TRBV7-3 and TRBJ1-5; 9 nucleotides match TRBD1. J was trimmed by 2 bases and V by 4 bases; bases with no gene match: 6. This CDR3 is 16 amino acids long. Germline V gene data show CDR1 as SGHTA and CDR2 as FQGTGA. CDR3 nucleotides: TGTGCCAGCAGCTCCCATCGGACAGGGGGCAATCAGCCCCAGCATTTT. Encoded protein: CASSSHRTGGNQPQHF.

This clone appeared a single time. The chain joins TRBV5-4 to TRBJ2-1; 11 nucleotides align to TRBD2. V dropped 4 bases and J dropped 9; count of bases not matched to a gene: 9. Germline V gene data show CDR1 as SGHNT and CDR2 as YYREEE (reference sequence). This CDR3 is 15 amino acids long. The CDR3 loop reads CASSPAALAGGEQFF. The CDR3, as DNA: TGTGCCAGCAGCCCCGCGGCGCTAGCGGGGGGTGAGCAGTTCTTC.

The chain is built from TRBV7-6 and TRBJ2-3, with D possibly TRBD2 on 5 matching bases. The V gene's germline CDR1 is SGHVS and CDR2 FNYEAQ. V lost 7 bases and J 3 bases, leaving 11 bases between the germline ends. The CDR3 is 13 amino acids. The chain's CDR3 is CASTPEETDTQYF. The DNA of the CDR3 is TGTGCCAGCACCCCGGAGGAGACAGATACGCAGTATTTT.

This clone was counted a few times. The chain uses TRBV7-3 and TRBJ2-2, with D uncertain. With 6 bases removed from V and 1 base from J, the gap between germline ends came to 9 bases. Germline V gene sequence: CDR1 SGHTA, CDR2 FQGTGA. The length of the CDR3 is 14 residues. The CDR3 protein is CASRGFQNTGELFF. CDR3 DNA sequence: TGTGCCAGCAGGGGGTTCCAGAACACCGGGGAGCTGTTTTTT.

The V gene is TRBV7-2, the J gene TRBJ1-4; the D is unclear. The CDR3 runs to 15 residues. Germline V lookup: CDR1 SGHTA, CDR2 FQGNSA. V was shortened by 5 bases and J by 2 bases, with 12 bases between the two germline ends. CDR3 nucleotide sequence: TGTGCCAGCAGCCCCTTCCTTGGGACTAATGAAAAACTGTTTTTT. This encodes CASSPFLGTNEKLFF.

The chain recombines TRBV5-6 with TRBJ1-2; the D is unclear. The germline CDR1 and CDR2 sequences are SGHDT and YYEEEE. This CDR3 is 11 amino acids long. The V end lost 3 bases, the J end lost 3 bases, and 3 bases lay between the germline ends. The CDR3 here is CASSSHYGYTF. The CDR3 DNA reads TGTGCCAGCAGCTCGCACTATGGCTACACCTTC.

The chain is built from TRBV10-1 and TRBJ2-5; 10 bases line up with TRBD2. With 7 bases clipped from V and 5 bases from J, the junction kept 7 bases outside the gene matches. Germline CDR1 and CDR2: WNHNN and SYGVQD (reference sequence). The CDR3 totals 14 residues. DNA for the CDR3: TGCGCCAGCATCCCGACGGGACTAGCGGAGACCCAGTACTTC. Its translation is CASIPTGLAETQYF.

The chain joins TRBV6-6 to TRBJ2-3; D gene uncertain. Per germline, CDR1 MNHNY and CDR2 SVGAGI (reference sequence). The CDR3 contains 12 residues. Deletions cut 4 bases from V and 10 bases from J, with 12 bases between. The CDR3 nucleotides are TGTGCCAGCAGTTTGACTGACGGTTCGCAGTATTTT. It specifies CASSLTDGSQYF.

The V call is TRBV15, the J call TRBJ2-7; 9 positions match TRBD1. Germline CDR1 LNHNV, CDR2 YYDKDF (reference sequence). The CDR3 is 16 residues long. V lost 2 bases to trimming and J lost 2 bases; unmatched junction nucleotides: 7. The CDR3 loop is CATSRPQGTGTYEQYF. The CDR3, as DNA: TGTGCCACCAGCAGACCTCAAGGGACAGGGACCTACGAGCAGTACTTC.

The rearrangement uses TRBV18 and TRBJ2-1; TRBD1 matches 7 bases. Germline values: CDR1 KGHSH, CDR2 LQKENI. This CDR3 has 13 amino acids. V dropped 8 bases and J dropped 5; count of bases not matched to a gene: 6. CDR3 in amino acids: CASATGMDNEQFF. CDR3 sequence (DNA): TGTGCCAGCGCGACAGGGATGGACAATGAGCAGTTCTTC. Together with reference TRBV18 and TRBJ2-1, the CDR3 gives the full variable domain: NAGVMQNPRHLVRRRGQEARLRCSPMKGHSHVYWYRQLPEEGLKFMVYLQKENIIDESGMPKERFSAEFPKEGPSILRIQQVVRGDSAAYFCASATGMDNEQFFGPGTRLTVL.

V is TRBV21-1 and J is TRBJ1-1. TRBV21-1 is an annotated pseudogene. This CDR3 has 16 amino acids. The CDR3 DNA sequence: TGTGCCAGCAGCAAAGCTCCCCCTCGGCTGAACACTGAAGCTTTCTTT. Its translation: CASSKAPPRLNTEAFF.

The gene calls are TRBV5-1 and TRBJ2-5, with D unclear. V lost 4 bases and J lost 1, with 14 bases in between. Germline values: CDR1 SGHRS, CDR2 YFSETQ. The CDR3 consists of 15 residues. For the CDR3, the DNA is TGCGCCAGCAGCCCGACGGCTAAAATCCAAGAGACCCAGTACTTC. It translates to CASSPTAKIQETQYF.

The chain combines TRBV4-3 with TRBJ1-2; D is possibly TRBD1 (6 bases). V dropped 0 bases and J dropped 3 bases, with 11 bases sitting between them. The CDR3 sequence is 15 residues long. Germline V lookup: CDR1 LGHNA, CDR2 YSLEER. In DNA form, the CDR3 reads TGCGCCAGCAGCCAAGAGCTACAGGGCCACTATGGCTACACCTTC. It encodes CASSQELQGHYGYTF.

This clone was counted a single time. This chain connects TRBV5-5 to TRBJ1-3; D unclear. Per germline, CDR1 SGHKS and CDR2 YYEKEE (reference sequence). The CDR3 is 15 residues long. Trimming took 5 bases from V and 1 from J, leaving 13 bases between them. The CDR3 DNA reads as TGTGCCAGCAGTTTTGCGGCCAGTTCTGGAAACACCATATATTTT. Encoded protein: CASSFAASSGNTIYF. Together with reference TRBV5-5 and TRBJ1-3, the CDR3 gives the full variable domain: DAGVTQSPTHLIKTRGQQVTLRCSPISGHKSVSWYQQVLGQGPQFIFQYYEKEERGRGNFPDRFSARQFPNYSSELNVNALLLGDSALYLCASSFAASSGNTIYFGEGSWLTVV.

This clone has just a few counts. The chain combines TRBV4-3 with TRBJ1-2; a possible D gene is TRBD1 (5 bases). The length of the CDR3 is 14 residues. Trimming removed 7 bases at V and 2 bases at J, with 14 bases between. Germline V gene lookup returns CDR1 LGHNA and CDR2 YSLEER. The CDR3 DNA sequence: TGCGCCAGCAACCCCGGACCAGGGAACTATGGCTACACCTTC. This encodes CASNPGPGNYGYTF.

This clone was detected a few times. The chain has TRBV19 and TRBJ1-2; D remains unclear. The CDR3 spans 16 residues. The V gene's germline CDR1 is LNHDA and CDR2 SQIVND (reference sequence). Trimming pared 1 base from V and 3 bases from J, leaving 15 bases between. CDR3 sequence reads: CASSIGGSRSYYGYTF. The CDR3 DNA is TGTGCCAGTAGTATAGGCGGCAGCAGAAGCTACTATGGCTACACCTTC. The entire variable domain, with the rest obtained from reference TRBV19 and TRBJ1-2, is as follows: DGGITQSPKYLFRKEGQNVTLSCEQNLNHDAMYWYRQDPGQGLRLIYYSQIVNDFQKGDIAEGYSVSREKKESFPLTVTSAQKNPTAFYLCASSIGGSRSYYGYTFGSGTRLTVV.

V usage is TRBV6-6 and J usage is TRBJ1-2, with TRBD1 as a possible D gene (6 bases). Germline CDR1 MNHNY, CDR2 SVGAGI (reference sequence). Trimming took off 8 bases at V and 8 bases at J, with 21 bases between the two ends. The CDR3 loop spans 14 amino acids. The DNA of the CDR3 is TGTGCCAGCGGCGATTCGACAGGTGGAGACGGCTACACCTTC. Its translation: CASGDSTGGDGYTF.

The J gene is TRBJ1-1, the V gene TRBV28; D gene unclear. The V gene's germline CDR1 is MDHEN and CDR2 SYDVKM. CDR3 length equals 12 residues. Trimming removed 7 bases from V and 7 bases from J, with 13 bases in between. CDR3 sequence reads: CASTPDRDEAFF. DNA of the CDR3: TGTGCCAGCACCCCGGACCGAGATGAAGCTTTCTTT.

The genes are TRBV6-1 and TRBJ1-4; possibly TRBD1 for D (6 bases). V lost 8 bases, J lost 7 bases, and 17 bases lay in between. Germline assignment: CDR1 MNHNS and CDR2 SASEGT. The CDR3 totals 14 residues. The CDR3 DNA is TGTGCCAGCTTCTGGGGGGGCTGGGGTGAAAAACTGTTTTTT. It is translated as CASFWGGWGEKLFF.

The chain combines TRBV28 with TRBJ1-3, with no clear D. V gave up 6 bases and J gave up 0 bases, with 12 bases separating them. CDR1 and CDR2 (germline): MDHEN, SYDVKM. CDR3 length equals 15 residues. The CDR3 sequence is CASSQEQHSGNTIYF. CDR3 coding DNA: TGTGCCAGCAGCCAAGAACAGCACTCTGGAAACACCATATATTTT.

The gene calls are TRBV4-1 and TRBJ1-5; D might be TRBD1 (6 bases). CDR1 and CDR2 (germline): MGHRA, YSYEKL. Trimming pared 0 bases from V and 0 bases from J, leaving 9 bases between. The CDR3 is 16 residues long. The CDR3 loop is CASSQEGGLSNQPQHF. In nucleotides, the CDR3 is TGCGCCAGCAGCCAAGAGGGGGGCCTTAGCAATCAGCCCCAGCATTTT.